Sequencing of this T cell receptor beta chain was carried out in a study of neoadjuvant nivolumab and ipilimumab in lung cancer. Study information: The combination arm added day-1 ipilimumab 1 mg/kg to nivolumab 3 mg/kg on days 1, 15, 29.

Trimming removed 3 bases from V and 4 bases from J; junction bases left unmatched: 5. CDR1 SGHDT and CDR2 YYEEEE come from the germline V gene. The length of the CDR3 is 15 residues. Of note for this clone: What it binds is unknown.

Libraries were prepared by immunoSEQ multiplex PCR; TCRdb keeps only in-frame clonotypes and omits some of them. The sample contains 25,000 or so clones, 75% to 85% of which appear only once. Findings and limits, study-wide: Only a single major-pathologic-response sample was available for clonality analysis. Higher pretherapy blood TCR richness went with higher resected-tumor richness. Compared with tumor-adjacent uninvolved lung, resected tumors showed greater richness and clonality.

The input for sequencing was tumor tissue, taken after neoadjuvant nivolumab, alone or with ipilimumab, at or shortly before surgery. The receptor's source is an adult with non-small cell lung cancer. The chain employs TRBV5-6 and TRBJ2-7; 12 bases agree with TRBD2. The CDR3 nucleotides are TGTGCCAGCAGCTCACCCGGACTAGCGGGGTACGAGCAGTACTTC. Protein product: CASSSPGLAGYEQYF.